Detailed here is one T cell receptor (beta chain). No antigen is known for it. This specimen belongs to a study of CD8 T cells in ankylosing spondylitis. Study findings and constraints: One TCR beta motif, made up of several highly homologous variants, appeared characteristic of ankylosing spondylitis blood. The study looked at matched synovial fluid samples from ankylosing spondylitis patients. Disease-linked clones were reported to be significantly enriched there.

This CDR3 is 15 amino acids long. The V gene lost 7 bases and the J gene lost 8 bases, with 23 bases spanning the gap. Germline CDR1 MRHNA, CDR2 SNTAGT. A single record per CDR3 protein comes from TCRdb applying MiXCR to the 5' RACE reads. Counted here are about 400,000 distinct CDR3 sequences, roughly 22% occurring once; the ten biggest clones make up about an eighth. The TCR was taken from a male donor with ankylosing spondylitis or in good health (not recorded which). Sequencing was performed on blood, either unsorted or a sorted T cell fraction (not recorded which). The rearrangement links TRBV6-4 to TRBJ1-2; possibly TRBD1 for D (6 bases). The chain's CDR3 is CASTEEGTQKWGYTF. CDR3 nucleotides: TGTGCCAGCACCGAAGAGGGGACACAGAAATGGGGCTACACCTTC.